Listed below are T cell receptor beta chains from one sample, sequenced in a study of control samples from healthy donors and cancer patients. Here immunoSEQ multiplex PCR was the method, and the copy in TCRdb shows in-frame clones only, minus some. The sample has fewer than 200,000 clones; 93% are singletons. What was sequenced was blood. The source of these receptors is a woman aged 55-70 years in good health. Each CDR3 is given with its conserved first and last residue. Fields, in order: CDR3 DNA, CDR3 protein, clone size, J gene, V gene, D gene. D genes are given only for firm matches. The size field is filled for only some rows; it gives once, few, many or a size class.

TGTGCCAGTAGTATGCAACAGGGAGACTACAATGAGCAGTTCTTC,CASSMQQGDYNEQFF,.,TRBJ2-1,TRBV19,.
TGTGCCAGCAGGGGACAGGGATTGGGGAACACTGAAGCTTTCTTT,CASRGQGLGNTEAFF,.,TRBJ1-1,TRBV6-5,TRBD1
TGTGCCAGCAGGCCCAACAGGGGGCCGATTGAAAAACTGTTTTTT,CASRPNRGPIEKLFF,.,TRBJ1-4,TRBV2,TRBD1
TGTGCCATCAGTGAGGCGGGGAGCTCCTATAATTCACCCCTCCACTTT,CAISEAGSSYNSPLHF,.,TRBJ1-6,TRBV10-3,.
TGCGCCAGCAGCCTACAGGGGGGGAACACTGAAGCTTTCTTT,CASSLQGGNTEAFF,.,TRBJ1-1,TRBV5-1,TRBD1
TGTGCCAGCAGCTTACCGGGACGGGGAGGGAATGAGCAGTTCTTC,CASSLPGRGGNEQFF,.,TRBJ2-1,TRBV5-4,TRBD2
TGTGCCAGTAGTATAGGCAAGGGGAAAGGCGGCTACACCTTC,CASSIGKGKGGYTF,.,TRBJ1-2,TRBV19,.
TGTGCCATCAGGGTCACAGGAACCTACGAGCAGTACTTC,CAIRVTGTYEQYF,.,TRBJ2-7,TRBV6-5,.
TGTGCCAGCAGCGCGACAGGAAATCAGCCCCAGCATTTT,CASSATGNQPQHF,once,TRBJ1-5,TRBV2,.
TGTGCCAGCAGCGTAGTAGGGGCAGGGGGCCAGAATTTAGAGACCCAGTACTTC,CASSVVGAGGQNLETQYF,once,TRBJ2-5,TRBV9,TRBD1
TGTGCCAGCAGTGATGGACTCACTTTGAACACTGAAGCTTTCTTT,CASSDGLTLNTEAFF,.,TRBJ1-1,TRBV2,.
TGTGCCACCAGGACGGTCGGGACAGGCTACCATGGCTACACCTTC,CATRTVGTGYHGYTF,.,TRBJ1-2,TRBV6-5,TRBD1
TGTGCCAGCAGTTTATCCAACACTGAAGCTTTCTTT,CASSLSNTEAFF,.,TRBJ1-1,TRBV12-3/TRBV12-4,.
TGTGCCAGCAGAGAAGTTAATACCGGGACAAGACTGTTTTTT,CASREVNTGTRLFF,once,TRBJ1-4,TRBV6-1,.
TGTGCCAGCAGTTATGAGGCAGTTACAGATACGCAGTATTTT,CASSYEAVTDTQYF,.,TRBJ2-3,TRBV6-6,.
TGTGCCAGCAGCCTCTCGGAGAGGGCATACGAAAAACTGTTTTTT,CASSLSERAYEKLFF,.,TRBJ1-4,TRBV11-3,.
TGTGCCAGCAGCTCCCGGGACAGCTCCTACAATGAGCAGTTCTTC,CASSSRDSSYNEQFF,.,TRBJ2-1,TRBV5-4,TRBD1
TGTGCCAGCAGCCCGCAAAATCTGGGCTATGGCTACACCTTC,CASSPQNLGYGYTF,.,TRBJ1-2,TRBV5-6,.
TGTGCCAGCAGTTCAGCCCCAGGGTCGGCCGAGGAAAAACTGTTTTTT,CASSSAPGSAEEKLFF,.,TRBJ1-4,TRBV6-5,.
TGTGCCAGTAGAGGGGAGGCCCGAGTTCCTGAAGCTTTCTTT,CASRGEARVPEAFF,.,TRBJ1-1,TRBV19,.
TGTGCCAGCAGCTGGACAGGGGTAAACACCATATATTTT,CASSWTGVNTIYF,.,TRBJ1-3,TRBV12-3/TRBV12-4,TRBD1
TGTGCCAGCAGCCCAGGGGCCTACCTTAACTCTGGGGCCAACGTCCTGACTTTC,CASSPGAYLNSGANVLTF,once,TRBJ2-6,TRBV9,.
TGTGCCAGCAGGCTTACAGGGCTCGGCTATGGCTACACCTTC,CASRLTGLGYGYTF,.,TRBJ1-2,TRBV13,.
TGTGCCAGCAGGCCTGCCGGGACCCACTATGGCTACACCTTC,CASRPAGTHYGYTF,.,TRBJ1-2,TRBV7-3,.
TGTGCCAGCAGCTTTGGGACGGAGAACTATGGCTACACCTTC,CASSFGTENYGYTF,once,TRBJ1-2,TRBV7-2,.
TGTGCCAGCAGTGCCGGGAGCCCGACCGGGGAGCTGTTTTTT,CASSAGSPTGELFF,.,TRBJ2-2,TRBV7-3,.
TGCGCCAGCAGCCAATGGGGTAGCGGGGAAGCCAGCACAGATACGCAGTATTTT,CASSQWGSGEASTDTQYF,.,TRBJ2-3,TRBV4-1,TRBD2
TGTGCCAGCAGTTTATGGCCAGGGAATGGCTACACCTTC,CASSLWPGNGYTF,.,TRBJ1-2,TRBV27,.
TGTGCCAGCAGCTTAGGCCTAGCGGGCCTCTACGAGCAGTACTTC,CASSLGLAGLYEQYF,.,TRBJ2-7,TRBV7-2,TRBD2